Listed below are T cell receptor beta chains from one sample, sequenced in a study of blood T cell repertoires in COVID-19. Using immunoSEQ multiplex PCR, the repertoire was profiled, and TCRdb retains in-frame clones only, with some absent. Of tens of thousands of clones listed, roughly nine tenths are singletons. Sequencing was performed on peripheral blood. These TCRs come from a man aged 55-75 years with COVID-19, enrolled during active disease. Both conserved end residues are part of each CDR3. The D gene is left open where the match is weak.

v_call	d_call	j_call	cdr3_aa
TRBV4-1	TRBD1	TRBJ2-1	CASSQTDRGFEQFF
TRBV3-1/TRBV3-2	NA	TRBJ2-5	CASSQEGATETQYF
TRBV10-3	TRBD1	TRBJ1-2	CATGQGANYGYTF
TRBV5-1	TRBD1	TRBJ2-2	CASSALDRGNEELFF
TRBV6-5	TRBD1	TRBJ1-1	CASRDRVLDTEAFF
TRBV4-3	NA	TRBJ2-3	CASRSGGGTDTQYF
TRBV7-3	NA	TRBJ2-1	CASSSTSLQGGEQFF
TRBV7-3	TRBD1	TRBJ2-3	CASSTTQGDTQYF
TRBV6-5	TRBD1	TRBJ1-6	CASSTWDRNRPLHF
TRBV30	TRBD2	TRBJ2-7	CAGGGQATYEQYF
TRBV4-3	TRBD1	TRBJ1-1	CASSQPRGVNTEAFF
TRBV6-6	NA	TRBJ1-6	CASTPDPPYSPLHF
TRBV12-2	NA	TRBJ1-5	CASRFGQGSFFTQPQHF
TRBV6-6	TRBD2	TRBJ2-1	CASSYGLAGVYNEQFF
TRBV19	TRBD2	TRBJ2-1	CASSIPSGIVRNEQFF
TRBV19	TRBD1	TRBJ2-2	CASSPTGVRNTGELFF